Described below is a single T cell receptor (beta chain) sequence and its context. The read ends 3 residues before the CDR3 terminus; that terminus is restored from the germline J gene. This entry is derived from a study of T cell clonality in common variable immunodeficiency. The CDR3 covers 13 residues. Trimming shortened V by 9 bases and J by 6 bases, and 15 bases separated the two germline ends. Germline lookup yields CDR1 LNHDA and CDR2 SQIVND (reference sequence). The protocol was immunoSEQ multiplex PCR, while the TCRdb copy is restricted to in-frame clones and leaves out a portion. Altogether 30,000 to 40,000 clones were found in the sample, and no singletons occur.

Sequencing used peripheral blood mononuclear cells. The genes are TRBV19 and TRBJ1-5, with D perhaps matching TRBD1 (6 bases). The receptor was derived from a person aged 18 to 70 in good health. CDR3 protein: CASSDRSGQPQHF. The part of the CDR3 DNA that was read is TGTGCCAGCTCGGACAGATCAGGTCAGCCC.